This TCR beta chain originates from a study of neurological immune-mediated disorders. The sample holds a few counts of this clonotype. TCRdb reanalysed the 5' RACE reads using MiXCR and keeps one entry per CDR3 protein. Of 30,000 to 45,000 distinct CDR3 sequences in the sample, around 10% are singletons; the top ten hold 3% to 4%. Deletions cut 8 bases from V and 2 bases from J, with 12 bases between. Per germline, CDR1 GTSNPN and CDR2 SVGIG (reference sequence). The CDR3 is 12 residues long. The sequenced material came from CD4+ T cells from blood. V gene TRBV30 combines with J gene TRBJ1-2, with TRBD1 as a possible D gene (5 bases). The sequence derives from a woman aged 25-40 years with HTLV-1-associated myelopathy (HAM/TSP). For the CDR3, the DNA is TGTGCCGGGGACTTGTGGAACTATGGCTACACCTTC. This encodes CAGDLWNYGYTF.